This TCR beta chain was found in a study of technical replicates of blood from four donors. Profiling relied on immunoSEQ multiplex PCR, and the TCRdb table lists in-frame clones only, not all of them. The table records about 75,000 clones, 91% of them present only once. The material sequenced was T cells isolated from PBMCs. The receptor was derived from a human donor in good health. Some clones in this sample may be carry-over from other donors' samples.

The CDR3 DNA reads as TGTGCCAGCAGCTTAGACGGGGGTCGAGCTGAAGCTTTCTTT. This encodes CASSLDGGRAEAFF. This rearrangement joins TRBV11-3 to TRBJ1-1, with a weak D call TRBD1 (5 bases). CDR3 length: 14 residues. The V end was cut by 0 bases, the J end by 6 bases, with 11 bases between. Germline CDR1 SGHNT, CDR2 YENEEA.